Shown below are 23 T cell receptor beta chains from a single sample sequenced in a study of T cell responses to AZD1222 COVID-19 vaccine. Produced via immunoSEQ multiplex PCR; TCRdb's table is partial and in-frame only. The sample holds some 80,000 clones, more than 80% seen once. The specimen comprised peripheral blood, sampled on day 0 of AZD1222 vaccination. The receptors derive from an adult in good health.

This chain connects TRBV28 to TRBJ1-5; 9 bases agree with TRBD1. Germline lookup yields CDR1 MDHEN and CDR2 SYDVKM. V trimming: 8 bases; J trimming: 3 bases; junction bases outside the gene matches: 17. The CDR3 covers 18 residues. This CDR3 reads CASLPGTGHLGPNQPQHF. Here the CDR3 DNA reads TGTGCCAGCCTCCCTGGGACAGGGCATCTGGGCCCCAATCAGCCCCAGCATTTT.

The chain uses TRBV24-1 and TRBJ2-5, with TRBD2 as a possible D gene (5 bases). The CDR3 spans 14 residues. Trimming took off 1 base at V and 9 bases at J, with 14 bases between the two ends. The germline V gene has CDR1 KGHDR and CDR2 SFDVKD. The CDR3 DNA is TGTGCCACCAGTGATTTTGGGGTGGCGGGCGCCCAGTACTTC. Its protein product is CATSDFGVAGAQYF.

This chain joins TRBV5-3 and TRBJ1-3, with 7 bases fitting TRBD1. TRBV5-3 is assigned to the ORF class and has an uncertain function. The CDR3 contains 18 residues. Trimming at V came to 1 base and at J to 0 bases, leaving 10 bases not matched to a gene. The CDR3 DNA follows: TGTGCCAGAAGCTTGTCATGGGGACAGTCTCTCTCTGGAAACACCATATATTTT. This codes for CARSLSWGQSLSGNTIYF.

V is TRBV27 and J is TRBJ1-2; the match to TRBD1 covers 7 bases. Germline V gives CDR1 MNHEY, CDR2 SMNVEV (reference sequence). This CDR3 region has 16 residues. V shed 5 bases, J shed 7 bases, and the junction held 16 bases outside the gene matches. CDR3 nucleotides: TGTGCCAGCAGTCCTCGACAGGGACCGGTGTATGGTGGCTACACCTTC. Its translation is CASSPRQGPVYGGYTF.

This clone appeared a single time. The V call is TRBV18, the J call TRBJ2-2; D is uncertain. The CDR3 contains 15 residues. From germline, CDR1 is KGHSH and CDR2 LQKENI. Trimming stripped 0 bases from V and 4 bases from J, with 9 bases between. CDR3 region: CASSPPVEPTGELFF. Written as DNA, the CDR3 is TGTGCCAGCTCACCACCGGTGGAGCCCACCGGGGAGCTGTTTTTT.

This chain links TRBV13 with TRBJ2-3; 9 bases are a match to TRBD2. The CDR3 is 17 residues long. Germline values: CDR1 PRHDT, CDR2 FYEKMQ (reference sequence). Trimming removed 1 base from V and 2 bases from J; junction bases left unmatched: 7. CDR3 bases: TGTGCCAGCAGCTTAGTAGGGCTAGCGGGAAACACAGATACGCAGTATTTT. Its translation is CASSLVGLAGNTDTQYF. The whole variable domain, filled in from reference TRBV13 and TRBJ2-3, reads AAGVIQSPRHLIKEKRETATLKCYPIPRHDTVYWYQQGPGQDPQFLISFYEKMQSDKGSIPDRFSAQQFSDYHSELNMSSLELGDSALYFCASSLVGLAGNTDTQYFGPGTRLTVL.

The rearrangement uses TRBV24-1 and TRBJ2-1; tentatively, D is TRBD2 (6 bases). This CDR3 is 12 amino acids long. Germline V CDR1 and CDR2: KGHDR, SFDVKD. Trimming shortened V by 7 bases and J by 8 bases, and 11 bases separated the two germline ends. CDR3 DNA: TGTGCCACCAGGGGGGGATTCGATGAGCAGTTCTTC. It codes for CATRGGFDEQFF.

V is TRBV27 and J is TRBJ2-3; TRBD1 agrees at 9 bases. In germline, CDR1 is MNHEY, CDR2 SMNVEV (reference sequence). The CDR3 length is 15 residues. After removal of 6 bases from V and 3 bases from J, the junction contained 7 bases not matched to a gene. The CDR3 region is CASRDRGVWTDTQYF. In DNA form, the CDR3 reads TGTGCCAGCAGGGACAGGGGTGTTTGGACAGATACGCAGTATTTT.

Regarding this clone: This CDR3 is also generated by other DNA sequences in the sample. The V and J genes are TRBV6-5 and TRBJ1-3, with D perhaps TRBD1 (5 bases). V was clipped by 4 bases and J by 0 bases, with 7 bases between them. CDR3 length: 14 amino acids. CDR1 MNHEY and CDR2 SVGAGI come from the germline V gene. The CDR3 DNA follows: TGTGCCAGCAGTTCAGGGAACTCTGGAAACACCATATATTTT. It is translated as CASSSGNSGNTIYF.

V and J are TRBV7-8 and TRBJ2-1; D tentatively reads TRBD1 or TRBD2 (5 bases each). Trimming pared 5 bases from V and 4 bases from J, leaving 18 bases between. This CDR3 spans 16 amino acids. From germline, CDR1 is SGHVS and CDR2 FQNEAQ. The CDR3 protein is CASSLGEGLLYNEQFF. DNA for the CDR3: TGTGCCAGCAGCCTAGGCGAGGGGCTCCTTTACAATGAGCAGTTCTTC.

CDR3 bases: TGTGCCAGCTCACCACGTTCCGGCTTGGACACTGAAGCTTTCTTT. Translation gives CASSPRSGLDTEAFF. The chain couples TRBV18 to TRBJ1-1; D remains unclear. This CDR3 has 15 amino acids. The V end lost 1 base, the J end lost 3 bases, and 12 bases lay between the germline ends. CDR1 and CDR2 from the germline V gene are KGHSH and LQKENI.

This clone was recorded only once. The chain recombines TRBV7-8 with TRBJ2-1; D might be TRBD1 (6 bases). V was clipped by 3 bases and J by 9 bases, with 12 bases between them. Germline CDR1 is SGHVS and CDR2 is FQNEAQ. This CDR3 is 13 amino acids long. The CDR3 loop is CASSLIWGREQFF. The DNA of the CDR3 is TGTGCCAGCAGCTTGATATGGGGGCGTGAGCAGTTCTTC.

This clone was counted once. The rearrangement uses TRBV7-3 and TRBJ2-3, with TRBD2 matching over 7 bases. In germline, CDR1 is SGHTA, CDR2 FQGTGA. This CDR3 spans 15 amino acids. The ends lost 2 bases at V and 3 bases at J; junction bases unmatched: 5. CDR3 amino acids: CASSLSAGITDTQYF. DNA for the CDR3: TGTGCCAGCAGCTTATCAGCGGGAATAACAGATACGCAGTATTTT.

This clone is termed medium-sized (0.01 to 0.1%). The J gene is TRBJ1-1, the V gene TRBV6-5, with unresolved D. Germline V gene lookup returns CDR1 MNHEY and CDR2 SVGAGI. V lost 7 bases and J 4 bases, leaving 16 bases between the germline ends. CDR3 length: 14 residues. CDR3: CASIWSDEATEAFF. In DNA, the CDR3 is TGTGCCAGCATTTGGTCGGATGAGGCCACTGAAGCTTTCTTT.

This chain connects TRBV7-3 to TRBJ1-1; 7 nucleotides align to TRBD1. Losses at the gene ends were 5 bases for V and 4 bases for J; bases not matched to a gene: 16. The CDR3 runs to 17 residues. Germline V CDR1 and CDR2: SGHTA, FQGTGA. The CDR3 sequence is CASSPPGSRGRSTEAFF. The CDR3 nucleotides read TGTGCCAGCAGCCCCCCGGGAAGCAGGGGGAGAAGCACTGAAGCTTTCTTT.

This rearrangement joins TRBV4-1 to TRBJ1-6; perhaps TRBD1 as D (5 bases). CDR1 is MGHRA, CDR2 YSYEKL, per germline. Trimming took 1 base from V and 12 from J, leaving 10 bases between them. This CDR3 has 13 amino acids. As DNA, the CDR3 is TGCGCCAGCAGCCAAGGGCAGGGAGAACCCCTCCACTTT. As protein: CASSQGQGEPLHF.

The gene calls are TRBV23-1 and TRBJ1-2, with TRBD1 identical over 7 bases. TRBV23-1 is an ORF, with its function uncertain. Trimming took 10 bases from V and 3 from J; bases not matched to a gene: 14. The CDR3 has 15 amino acids. The CDR3 reads CATLDRFKGDYGYTF. The DNA of the CDR3 is TGCGCCACCCTGGACAGGTTTAAAGGGGACTATGGCTACACCTTC.

V is TRBV7-9 and J is TRBJ1-2; D not resolved. V was shortened by 1 base and J by 7 bases, with 13 bases between the two germline ends. The CDR3 spans 14 residues. Germline lookup yields CDR1 SEHNR and CDR2 FQNEAQ (reference sequence). The CDR3 region has the DNA TGTGCCAGCAGCTTAGTAGGCAGTCTAGGTGGCTACACCTTC. Its translation: CASSLVGSLGGYTF.

The chain is built from TRBV28 and TRBJ1-2, with D possibly being TRBD1 (6 bases). This CDR3 contains 16 residues. V was pared by 7 bases and J by 5 bases, with 23 bases between. The germline CDR1 and CDR2 sequences are MDHEN and SYDVKM. In DNA form, the CDR3 reads TGTGCCAGCATCGTGGGGGGGCCCGTCCCAATTTATGGCTACACCTTC. Its translation: CASIVGGPVPIYGYTF.

The chain is built from TRBV19 and TRBJ1-5, with a tentative D call TRBD1 (6 bases). Looked up from germline, CDR1 is LNHDA and CDR2 is SQIVND (reference sequence). This CDR3 spans 14 amino acids. V was shortened by 6 bases and J by 0 bases, with 9 bases between the two germline ends. The CDR3 bases are TGTGCCAGTAGAAGACAGGTTAGCAATCAGCCCCAGCATTTT. Translated, it gives CASRRQVSNQPQHF.

The chain carries TRBV19 and TRBJ1-2; TRBD1 matches 12 bases. Germline CDR1 reads LNHDA; CDR2 reads SQIVND (reference sequence). This CDR3 has 17 residues. V shed 7 bases, J shed 8 bases, and the junction held 17 bases outside the gene matches. CDR3 coding DNA: TGTGCCAGTACCCGGGACAGGGGGCTTATTGTGACGGGCGGCTACACCTTC. Translation gives CASTRDRGLIVTGGYTF.

The rearrangement links TRBV7-6 to TRBJ1-4; tentative D call: TRBD1 (6 bases). CDR3 length: 16 amino acids. Germline V lookup: CDR1 SGHVS, CDR2 FNYEAQ. Trimming shortened V by 5 bases and J by 4 bases, and 17 bases separated the two germline ends. The DNA for the CDR3 is TGTGCCAGCAGCCCAGTTTCCGGACAGAGTAATGAAAAACTGTTTTTT. As protein: CASSPVSGQSNEKLFF.

The gene calls are TRBV6-5 and TRBJ1-4, with D unresolved. V lost 6 bases and J lost 7, with 18 bases in between. CDR1 MNHEY and CDR2 SVGAGI come from the germline V gene. The CDR3 has 15 amino acids. CDR3 region: CASRLLPWAGEKLFF. The DNA of the CDR3 is TGTGCCAGCAGACTGCTCCCTTGGGCGGGTGAAAAACTGTTTTTT.